A single sample is the source of the 5 T cell receptor beta chains below, sequenced in a study of identical twins. MiXCR, run by TCRdb on the 5' RACE reads, gives a single entry per CDR3 protein. The profile covers 690,000 or so distinct CDR3 sequences, with around 6% appearing a single time and 1.5% to 2% taken by the ten largest. The sequencing sample was made of naive T cells sorted from blood. The receptors here all came from a young man in good health.

J is TRBJ1-6 and V is TRBV7-3; the D gene is possibly TRBD1 (5 bases). Germline CDR1 SGHTA, CDR2 FQGTGA. The CDR3 runs to 15 residues. Between the trimmed V and J ends, which lost 4 bases and 7 bases, there was a span of 14 bases. The CDR3 DNA is TGTGCCAGCAGCTCTGCCGGGGGTGGCAATTCACCCCTCCACTTT. Its protein is CASSSAGGGNSPLHF.

This clonotype was counted between two and nine times. This rearrangement joins TRBV12-3 or TRBV12-4 to TRBJ2-1, with unresolved D. Trimming pared 8 bases from V and 7 bases from J, leaving 9 bases between. The length of the CDR3 is 11 residues. The CDR3 reads CASSVLNEQFF. CDR3 nucleotide sequence: TGTGCCAGCTCGGTACTTAATGAGCAGTTCTTC.

This clonotype has at least ten counts. The gene calls are TRBV11-2 and TRBJ2-7; possibly TRBD1 for D (6 bases). The CDR3 totals 15 residues. V was trimmed by 1 base and J by 5 bases, leaving 15 bases between them. Germline CDR1 SGHAT, CDR2 FQNNGV. The CDR3, as DNA: TGTGCCAGCAGCTTAGTTAACAGGGTGAAGGACGAGCAGTACTTC. Its translation: CASSLVNRVKDEQYF.

The table lists this clonotype with many counts. The chain couples TRBV20-1 to TRBJ2-3; 7 bases match TRBD2. J gave up 0 bases and V 6 bases, and 12 bases lay outside the gene matches. The CDR3 is made up of 16 amino acids. The germline V gene has CDR1 DFQATT and CDR2 SNEGSKA (reference sequence). Here the CDR3 reads CSAQPISGTSTDTQYF. The CDR3 DNA follows: TGCAGTGCCCAACCTATAAGCGGGACTAGCACAGATACGCAGTATTTT.

This clonotype has a count of ten or more. This rearrangement joins TRBV12-3 or TRBV12-4 to TRBJ1-6, with D perhaps matching TRBD1 (5 bases). With 6 bases removed from V and 7 bases from J, the gap between germline ends came to 10 bases. The CDR3 sequence is 13 residues long. DNA for the CDR3: TGTGCCAGCAGACTTGGGGCCAATTCACCCCTCCACTTT. This translates into CASRLGANSPLHF.